These T cell receptor beta chains were read from a single sample in a study of metastatic and nonmetastatic thyroid tumors. Through MiXCR, TCRdb re-clonotyped the PCR reads. The table records over 25,000 clones, 7.4% of them present only once. Sequencing was performed on blood. These receptors all stem from a female donor with papillary thyroid cancer or a benign thyroid nodule (not recorded which). Some clones in this sample may be carry-over from other donors' samples. Each CDR3 is given with its conserved first and last residue. D genes are given only for firm matches. Clone size is not always given. Where it is, it says once, few, many or a class for expanded clones.

cdr3_aa	cdr3_nt	d_call	clone_size	v_call	j_call
CASSQGNYGYTF	TGTGCCAGCTCACAGGGGAACTATGGCTACACCTTC	TRBD1	many	TRBV9	TRBJ1-2
CSACTGLGVTQYF	TGCAGTGCTTGTACAGGGCTGGGTGTGACCCAGTACTTC	NA	few	TRBV20-1	TRBJ2-5
CASSDRGVHYGYTF	TGTGCCAGCAGTGACAGGGGAGTTCACTATGGCTACACCTTC	NA	many	TRBV6-1	TRBJ1-2
CASSLGLAGVYEQYF	TGTGCCAGCAGCTTAGGACTAGCGGGAGTTTACGAGCAGTACTTC	TRBD2	many	TRBV7-6	TRBJ2-7
CASRQLAGATGELFF	TGTGCCAGCAGACAACTAGCGGGGGCCACCGGGGAGCTGTTTTTT	TRBD2	few	TRBV6-2/TRBV6-3	TRBJ2-2
CASPPLAGMPSKNTDTQYF	TGTGCCAGCCCACCATTAGCGGGAATGCCGAGTAAAAACACAGATACGCAGTATTTT	TRBD2	many	TRBV28	TRBJ2-3
CASSYSGTGGDEAFF	TGTGCCAGCAGCTACTCCGGGACAGGGGGCGATGAAGCTTTCTTT	TRBD1	many	TRBV5-5	TRBJ1-1
CASSIRASSYNEQFF	TGTGCCAGTAGTATTCGGGCGAGCTCCTACAATGAGCAGTTCTTC	NA	many	TRBV19	TRBJ2-1
CASSDRGPDTQYF	TGTGCCAGCAGCGATAGGGGGCCAGATACGCAGTATTTT	TRBD1	many	TRBV7-9	TRBJ2-3
CASSQGQGTDTQYF	TGTGCCAGTAGTCAGGGACAGGGCACAGATACGCAGTATTTT	TRBD1	many	TRBV19	TRBJ2-3
CASSVDVAGGITDTQYF	TGTGCCAGCAGCGTAGACGTGGCGGGGGGGATCACAGATACGCAGTATTTT	TRBD2	many	TRBV9	TRBJ2-3
CASSSLTGTLNEQFF	TGTGCCAGCAGTTCCCTCACCGGGACGCTCAATGAGCAGTTCTTC	NA	many	TRBV12-3/TRBV12-4	TRBJ2-1
CACRWYNSPLHF	TGTGCCTGCAGATGGTATAATTCACCCCTCCACTTT	NA	many	TRBV30	TRBJ1-6
CASKQGAGDTQYF	TGCGCCAGCAAACAAGGGGCCGGGGATACGCAGTATTTT	NA	many	TRBV10-2	TRBJ2-3
CASSLPNLEQYF	TGTGCCAGCAGCTTACCCAATCTCGAGCAGTACTTC	NA	few	TRBV7-2	TRBJ2-7
CSAGGGFSYNEQFF	TGCAGCGCAGGGGGGGGGTTCTCCTACAATGAGCAGTTCTTC	NA	few	TRBV29-1	TRBJ2-1
CASSLMAYEQYF	TGTGCCAGCAGCTTAATGGCCTACGAGCAGTACTTC	NA	many	TRBV7-2	TRBJ2-7
CASSYGQGATDTQYF	TGTGCCAGCAGTTACGGGCAGGGGGCAACAGATACGCAGTATTTT	TRBD1	many	TRBV6-5	TRBJ2-3
CASSLVGSSYNEQFF	TGCGCCAGCAGCTTGGTGGGGAGCTCCTACAATGAGCAGTTCTTC	NA	many	TRBV5-1	TRBJ2-1
CASSPDTYTEAFF	TGTGCCAGCTCACCGGACACCTACACTGAAGCTTTCTTT	NA	many	TRBV18	TRBJ1-1
CASSKGQGFYNEQFF	TGTGCCAGTAGTAAAGGACAGGGATTCTACAATGAGCAGTTCTTC	TRBD1	many	TRBV19	TRBJ2-1
CASSQVVIRPGGSGNTIYF	TGTGCCAGCAGCCAAGTAGTAATAAGGCCGGGGGGGTCTGGAAACACCATATATTTT	NA	many	TRBV4-2	TRBJ1-3
CASSPRQGNTEAFF	TGTGCCAGCTCACCTCGACAGGGGAACACTGAAGCTTTCTTT	TRBD1	NA	TRBV18	TRBJ1-1
CASSLAGDDTQYF	TGTGCCAGCAGCTTAGCCGGGGACGATACGCAGTATTTT	NA	many	TRBV11-2	TRBJ2-3
CSALWQETQYF	TGCAGTGCTTTGTGGCAAGAGACCCAGTACTTC	NA	many	TRBV20-1	TRBJ2-5
CASREGQGGNYGYTF	TGTGCCAGCAGGGAGGGACAGGGGGGCAACTATGGCTACACCTTC	TRBD1	many	TRBV6-1	TRBJ1-2
CASTGTGQGNQETQYF	TGTGCCAGCACCGGGACGGGACAGGGGAACCAAGAGACCCAGTACTTC	TRBD1	many	TRBV28	TRBJ2-5
CASSLGFGLTYEQYF	TGTGCCAGCAGTTTAGGGTTTGGACTAACGTATGAGCAGTACTTC	NA	few	TRBV27	TRBJ2-7
CSARDSFDPTETQYF	TGCAGTGCTAGAGACTCATTTGACCCGACGGAGACCCAGTACTTC	NA	many	TRBV20-1	TRBJ2-5
CSAGPASGFTDTQYF	TGCAGTGCTGGCCCCGCGTCGGGGTTCACAGATACGCAGTATTTT	NA	many	TRBV20-1	TRBJ2-3
CASSKAGQGSAFF	TGTGCCAGCAGTAAAGCCGGACAGGGCTCGGCTTTCTTT	TRBD1	many	TRBV2	TRBJ1-1
CSAWIPTGANYGYTF	TGCAGTGCTTGGATCCCGACAGGAGCTAACTATGGCTACACCTTC	NA	many	TRBV20-1	TRBJ1-2
CASSTRGGGSNQPQHF	TGTGCCAGTAGTACCCGGGGGGGTGGGAGCAATCAGCCCCAGCATTTT	NA	many	TRBV19	TRBJ1-5
CASRAEWGDQPQHF	TGTGCCAGCAGAGCCGAGTGGGGTGACCAGCCCCAGCATTTT	NA	many	TRBV6-1	TRBJ1-5
CASSHSPGLASSTDTQYF	TGTGCCAGCAGCCATTCTCCGGGACTAGCGTCTAGCACAGATACGCAGTATTTT	TRBD2	few	TRBV4-2	TRBJ2-3
CASSLRAGDTQYF	TGTGCCAGCAGTTTAAGAGCGGGTGATACGCAGTATTTT	NA	many	TRBV6-4	TRBJ2-3
CASLGMAGTEAFF	TGTGCCAGCTTGGGCATGGCGGGCACTGAAGCTTTCTTT	NA	many	TRBV18	TRBJ1-1
CASRLAPSNSEQFF	TGTGCCAGCAGATTAGCGCCCTCTAACAGTGAGCAGTTCTTC	NA	NA	TRBV7-4	TRBJ2-1
CASSLPTHAYEQYF	TGCGCCAGCAGCTTGCCGACTCATGCCTACGAGCAGTACTTC	NA	many	TRBV5-1	TRBJ2-7
CASSVMESGTQYF	TGTGCCAGCAGCGTAATGGAGTCGGGGACCCAGTACTTC	NA	many	TRBV9	TRBJ2-5
CASSPLAGGADTQYF	TGTGCCAGCAGCCCACTAGCGGGAGGGGCAGATACGCAGTATTTT	TRBD2	many	TRBV7-3	TRBJ2-3
CASSPGQGEGEQYF	TGTGCCAGCTCACCCGGACAGGGGGAGGGGGAGCAGTACTTC	TRBD1	many	TRBV18	TRBJ2-7
CSVPAGGDAGELFF	TGCAGCGTTCCGGCGGGGGGAGATGCCGGGGAGCTGTTTTTT	TRBD2	many	TRBV29-1	TRBJ2-2
CASSLVEGSYEQYF	TGTGCCAGCAGCTTAGTAGAGGGCTCCTACGAGCAGTACTTC	NA	NA	TRBV11-2	TRBJ2-7
CASSPWTGGNQPQHF	TGTGCCAGCAGTCCCTGGACAGGGGGCAATCAGCCCCAGCATTTT	TRBD1	many	TRBV28	TRBJ1-5
CASSEYRTGELFF	TGTGCCAGCAGTGAGTATAGGACCGGGGAGCTGTTTTTT	NA	many	TRBV6-1	TRBJ2-2
CASSLIRQEGNTIYF	TGTGCCAGCTCACTCATAAGGCAGGAAGGAAACACCATATATTTT	NA	NA	TRBV18	TRBJ1-3
CASTQAGGSYEQYF	TGTGCCAGCACTCAAGCGGGAGGGTCCTACGAGCAGTACTTC	TRBD2	many	TRBV28	TRBJ2-7
CASSATSGNTIYF	TGTGCCAGCAGCGCAACCAGCGGAAACACCATATATTTT	NA	NA	TRBV7-2	TRBJ1-3
CASNKRGGQGGIWETQYF	TGTGCCAGCAACAAAAGGGGGGGACAGGGGGGTATTTGGGAGACCCAGTACTTC	TRBD1	many	TRBV6-1	TRBJ2-5
CASSYTGLENQPQHF	TGTGCCAGCAGTTATACAGGGCTTGAGAATCAGCCCCAGCATTTT	NA	many	TRBV6-1	TRBJ1-5